Listed below are T cell receptor beta chains from one sample, sequenced in a study of beta chain features in type 1 diabetes. Some clones are missing from TCRdb's copy, which holds only in-frame ones; the method was immunoSEQ multiplex PCR. Among fewer than 350,000 clones listed, 15% to 20% were seen once. The sample comprised naive CD4+ T cells from blood. The receptors were gathered from a woman under 30 in good health. CDR3s include the opening cysteine and the closing phenylalanine or tryptophan. Clone sizes are given selectively: once, few, many, or a class where the clone is expanded.

J | size | V | CDR3
TRBJ2-7 | few | TRBV25-1 | CASSGLAGTYEQYF
TRBJ2-5 | NA | TRBV5-1 | CASSLTSGGPVGETQYF
TRBJ1-2 | few | TRBV7-9 | CASSLESFRGEYGYTF
TRBJ1-5 | NA | TRBV18 | CASSPVSNIGTGVDQPQHF
TRBJ2-5 | few | TRBV9 | CASSPTGTNQETQYF
TRBJ2-5 | NA | TRBV7-2 | CASSLVASGGETQYF
TRBJ1-1 | NA | TRBV2 | CASSEEGDMNTEAFF
TRBJ1-1 | few | TRBV9 | CASSVGDRYNTEAFF
TRBJ2-7 | few | TRBV18 | CASSPPGRGKYEQYF
TRBJ2-1 | few | TRBV19 | CASSGLASYNEQFF
TRBJ2-1 | few | TRBV7-9 | CASSLWRAHNEQFF
TRBJ2-7 | NA | TRBV30 | CAWSAMDRDDEQYF
TRBJ1-5 | NA | TRBV27 | CASSPEGDRGGNQPQHF
TRBJ2-1 | few | TRBV9 | CASSATGGPFDEQFF
TRBJ2-5 | NA | TRBV7-6 | CASSQNRGQETQYF
TRBJ2-2 | few | TRBV18 | CASSPPYYTGELFF
TRBJ2-5 | few | TRBV30 | CAWSVGGLAGVPWQETQYF
TRBJ1-1 | NA | TRBV5-1 | CASSLPLADTEAFF
TRBJ2-3 | few | TRBV6-5 | CASRQGTDTQYF
TRBJ1-6 | NA | TRBV6-5 | CASSYSPGPLHF
TRBJ2-1 | NA | TRBV7-3 | CASSLWTGAPYNEQFF
TRBJ2-1 | NA | TRBV9 | CASSRGTSEYNEQFF